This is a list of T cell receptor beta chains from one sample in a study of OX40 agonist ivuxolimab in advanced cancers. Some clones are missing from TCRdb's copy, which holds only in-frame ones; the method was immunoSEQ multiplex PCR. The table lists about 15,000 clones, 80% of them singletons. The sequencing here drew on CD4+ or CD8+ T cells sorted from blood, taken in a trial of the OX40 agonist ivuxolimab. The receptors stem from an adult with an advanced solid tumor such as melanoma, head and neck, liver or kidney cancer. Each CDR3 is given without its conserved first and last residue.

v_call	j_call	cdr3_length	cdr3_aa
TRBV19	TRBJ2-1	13	ASRSGSGPYNEQF
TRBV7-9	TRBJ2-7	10	ASSFQGGEQY
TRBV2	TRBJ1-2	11	ASIGQADGGYT
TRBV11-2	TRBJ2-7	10	ASSRWTSEQY
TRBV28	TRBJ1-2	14	ASRSEIWRGAYGYT
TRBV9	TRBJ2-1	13	ASSVAKGEGREQF
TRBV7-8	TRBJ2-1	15	ASSFPGTPSSYNEQF
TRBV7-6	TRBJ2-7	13	ASSPRQGINYEQY
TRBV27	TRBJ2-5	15	ASSPTPLAPRGETQY
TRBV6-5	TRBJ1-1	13	ASSPQRWRGTEAF
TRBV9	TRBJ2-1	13	ASSADGTNYNEQF
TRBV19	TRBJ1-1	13	ASSKIGGGNTEAF
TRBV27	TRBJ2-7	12	ASSVGTATYEQY
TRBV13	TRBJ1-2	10	ASWGVPYGYT
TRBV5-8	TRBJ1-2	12	ASSLGGARTGNT
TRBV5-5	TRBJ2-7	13	ASSSRDRAPYEQY
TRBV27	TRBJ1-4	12	ASSLMDSNEKLF
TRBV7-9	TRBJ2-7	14	ASSFSSRDRDFEQY
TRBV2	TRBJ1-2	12	ASSYFGGHYGYT
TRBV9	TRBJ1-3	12	ASSEEGIGNTIY
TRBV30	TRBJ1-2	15	AWSTTRYTGANYGYT
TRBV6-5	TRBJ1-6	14	ASSYRGGHYNSPLH
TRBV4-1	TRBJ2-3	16	ASSQFPPGAQSTDTQY
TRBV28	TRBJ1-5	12	ASSPTDSNQPQH
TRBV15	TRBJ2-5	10	ATSSPMETQY
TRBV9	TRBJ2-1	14	ASSGNLAGGPDEQF
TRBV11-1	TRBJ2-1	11	ASREEAGYEQF
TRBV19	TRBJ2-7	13	ASSFGTSGGYEQY
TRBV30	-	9	AWSSSYEQY
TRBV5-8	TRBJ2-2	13	ASSFGLAEGGELF
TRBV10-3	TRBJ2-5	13	AISDRGGLQETQY
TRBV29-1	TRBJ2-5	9	SVVSGETQY
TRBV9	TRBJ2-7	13	ASSPPGGGVGEQY
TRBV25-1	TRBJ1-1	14	ASSPPSPLSTAEAF
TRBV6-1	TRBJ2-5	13	ASSELAGGQETQY
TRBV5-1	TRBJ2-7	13	ASSLPGRPSYEQY
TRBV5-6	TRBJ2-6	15	ASSFVGSFSGANVLT
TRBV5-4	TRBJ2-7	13	ASSSSGTAGYEQY
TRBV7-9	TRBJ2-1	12	ASSQGSSYNEQF
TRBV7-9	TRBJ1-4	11	ASTQGFNEKLF
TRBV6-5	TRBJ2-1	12	ASSYRDRGDEQF
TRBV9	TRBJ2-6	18	ASSPWGAHRRSPGANVLT
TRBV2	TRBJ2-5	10	ASPDRAETQY